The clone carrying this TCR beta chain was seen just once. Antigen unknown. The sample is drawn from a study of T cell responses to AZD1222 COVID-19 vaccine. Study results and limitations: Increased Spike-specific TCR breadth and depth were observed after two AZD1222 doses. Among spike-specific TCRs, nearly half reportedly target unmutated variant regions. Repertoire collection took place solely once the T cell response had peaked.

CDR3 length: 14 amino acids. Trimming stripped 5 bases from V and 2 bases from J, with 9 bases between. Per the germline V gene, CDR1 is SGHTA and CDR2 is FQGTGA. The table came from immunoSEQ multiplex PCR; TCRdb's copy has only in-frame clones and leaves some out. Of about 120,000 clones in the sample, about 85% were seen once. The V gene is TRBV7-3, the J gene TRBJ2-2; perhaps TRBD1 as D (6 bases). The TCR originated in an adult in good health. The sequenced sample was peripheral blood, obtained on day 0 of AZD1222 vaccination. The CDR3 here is CASSPGTNTGELFF. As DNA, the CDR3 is TGTGCCAGCAGCCCCGGGACAAACACCGGGGAGCTGTTTTTT.